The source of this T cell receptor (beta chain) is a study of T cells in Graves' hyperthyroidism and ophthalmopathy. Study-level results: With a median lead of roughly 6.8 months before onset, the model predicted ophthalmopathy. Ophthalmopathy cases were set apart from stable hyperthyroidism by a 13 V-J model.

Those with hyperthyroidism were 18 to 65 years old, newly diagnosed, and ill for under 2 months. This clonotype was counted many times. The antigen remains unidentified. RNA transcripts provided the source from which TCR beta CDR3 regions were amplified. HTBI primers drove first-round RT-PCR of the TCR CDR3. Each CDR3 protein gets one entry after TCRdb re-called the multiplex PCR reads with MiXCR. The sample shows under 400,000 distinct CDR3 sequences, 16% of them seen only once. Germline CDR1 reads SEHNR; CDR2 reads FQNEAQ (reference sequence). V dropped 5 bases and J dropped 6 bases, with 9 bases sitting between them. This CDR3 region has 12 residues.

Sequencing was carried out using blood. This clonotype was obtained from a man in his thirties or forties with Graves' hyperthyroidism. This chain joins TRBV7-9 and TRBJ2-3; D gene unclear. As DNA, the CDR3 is TGTGCCAGCAGCCTCCAATGGGATACGCAGTATTTT. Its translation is CASSLQWDTQYF.